The rows below give T cell receptor beta chains drawn from one sample of a study of OX40 agonist ivuxolimab in advanced cancers. The repertoire was sequenced with immunoSEQ multiplex PCR; TCRdb's copy has only in-frame clones and lacks some. This table has approximately 48,000 clones, about 78% appearing once. The sample was CD4+ or CD8+ T cells sorted from blood, taken in a trial of the OX40 agonist ivuxolimab. The source is an adult with an advanced solid tumor such as melanoma, head and neck, liver or kidney cancer. Both conserved end residues are part of each CDR3. Each record gives: J gene, clone size, D gene, V gene, CDR3 DNA, CDR3 protein. D genes are given only for firm matches. Expanded clones are given a class, and other clones once, few, many or no size at all.

j_call: TRBJ2-3; clone_size: -; d_call: TRBD2; v_call: TRBV12-5; cdr3_nt: TGTGCTAGTGGTTTGGGGACTAGCGGGAGCAGGGGGACGCAGTATTTT; cdr3_aa: CASGLGTSGSRGTQYF
j_call: TRBJ1-5; clone_size: -; d_call: -; v_call: TRBV4-1; cdr3_nt: TGCGCCAGCAGCCCTCGAGGGACACTCGATAGCAATCAGCCCCAGCATTTT; cdr3_aa: CASSPRGTLDSNQPQHF
j_call: TRBJ2-1; clone_size: -; d_call: TRBD2; v_call: TRBV7-2; cdr3_nt: TGTGCCAGCAGCGTAGCCGGGACTACCTCCTACAATGAGCAGTTCTTC; cdr3_aa: CASSVAGTTSYNEQFF
j_call: TRBJ2-7; clone_size: few; d_call: -; v_call: TRBV6-1; cdr3_nt: TGTGCCAGCGGGATACAGGAATCTTCCGAGCAGTACTTC; cdr3_aa: CASGIQESSEQYF
j_call: TRBJ1-3; clone_size: few; d_call: -; v_call: TRBV2; cdr3_nt: TGTGCCAGCAGCAGTGACTCCAACACCATATATTTT; cdr3_aa: CASSSDSNTIYF
j_call: TRBJ1-2; clone_size: -; d_call: TRBD1; v_call: TRBV7-9; cdr3_nt: TGTGCCAGCAGCTCCGATCCGGGGACAGGGGGTGGCTACACCTTC; cdr3_aa: CASSSDPGTGGGYTF
j_call: TRBJ1-5; clone_size: -; d_call: -; v_call: TRBV7-6; cdr3_nt: TGTGCCAGCAGCTTAGAACATTCGGGGGCAAATCAGCCCCAGCATTTT; cdr3_aa: CASSLEHSGANQPQHF
j_call: TRBJ1-2; clone_size: -; d_call: -; v_call: TRBV5-1; cdr3_nt: TGCGCCAGCAGCGTGGACATATTCAGGGGCTATGGCTACACCTTC; cdr3_aa: CASSVDIFRGYGYTF
j_call: TRBJ1-2; clone_size: medium-sized; d_call: TRBD1; v_call: TRBV2; cdr3_nt: TGTGCCAGCAGTGAGACAGGGCGCTATGGCTACACCTTC; cdr3_aa: CASSETGRYGYTF
j_call: TRBJ2-7; clone_size: few; d_call: TRBD1; v_call: TRBV7-9; cdr3_nt: TGTGCCAGCAGCTTAGCGACAGGGGCCTACGAGCAGTACTTC; cdr3_aa: CASSLATGAYEQYF
j_call: TRBJ1-4; clone_size: -; d_call: TRBD1; v_call: TRBV7-2; cdr3_nt: TGTGCCAGCAGCTTACCAGGGGGTAGACTGTTTTTT; cdr3_aa: CASSLPGGRLFF
j_call: TRBJ2-3; clone_size: -; d_call: -; v_call: TRBV6-4; cdr3_nt: TGTGCCAGCAGTGCTCGAACGTTAGATACGCAGTATTTT; cdr3_aa: CASSARTLDTQYF
j_call: TRBJ1-3; clone_size: -; d_call: -; v_call: TRBV5-1; cdr3_nt: TGCGCCAGCAGCTTGGCCGCGGGCTCTGGAAACACCATATATTTT; cdr3_aa: CASSLAAGSGNTIYF
j_call: TRBJ2-7; clone_size: -; d_call: TRBD2; v_call: TRBV10-3; cdr3_nt: TGTGCCGTGGTCCCGGGACTAGCGGGATTGCCCTACGAGCAGTACTTC; cdr3_aa: CAVVPGLAGLPYEQYF
j_call: TRBJ2-7; clone_size: -; d_call: -; v_call: TRBV7-9; cdr3_nt: TGTGCCAGCAGCTCGGGAAGGGCAGCCTCCTACGAGCAGTACTTC; cdr3_aa: CASSSGRAASYEQYF
j_call: TRBJ2-7; clone_size: -; d_call: -; v_call: TRBV19; cdr3_nt: TGTGCCAGTAGTCGGGGCTACGAGCAGTACTTC; cdr3_aa: CASSRGYEQYF
j_call: TRBJ2-1; clone_size: few; d_call: -; v_call: TRBV2; cdr3_nt: TGTGCCAGCAGTGAACAAAGAACAGGCACCAATGAGCAGTTCTTC; cdr3_aa: CASSEQRTGTNEQFF
j_call: TRBJ2-7; clone_size: once; d_call: -; v_call: TRBV10-1; cdr3_nt: TGCGCCAGCAGTGCCAACAAAAACGAGCAGTACTTC; cdr3_aa: CASSANKNEQYF
j_call: TRBJ1-1; clone_size: medium-sized; d_call: -; v_call: TRBV6-1; cdr3_nt: TGTGCCAGCAGTGAAGCTTTCTTT; cdr3_aa: CASSEAFF
j_call: TRBJ2-3; clone_size: -; d_call: TRBD2; v_call: TRBV27; cdr3_nt: TGTGCCAGCAGAGACGGGGGGTCGGGATCCACAGATACGCAGTATTTT; cdr3_aa: CASRDGGSGSTDTQYF
j_call: TRBJ1-2; clone_size: -; d_call: -; v_call: TRBV18; cdr3_nt: TGTGCCAGCTCACCACCGGGGCGGACTGGCTACACCTTC; cdr3_aa: CASSPPGRTGYTF
j_call: TRBJ2-3; clone_size: -; d_call: -; v_call: TRBV7-9; cdr3_nt: TGTGCCAGCAGCTTAGCGGCCACACAGGTAGATACGCAGTATTTT; cdr3_aa: CASSLAATQVDTQYF
j_call: TRBJ1-5; clone_size: once; d_call: TRBD1; v_call: TRBV2; cdr3_nt: TGTGCCAGCTTCCGAGACAGGGGGAATCAGCCCCAGCATTTT; cdr3_aa: CASFRDRGNQPQHF
j_call: TRBJ1-1; clone_size: -; d_call: -; v_call: TRBV5-4; cdr3_nt: TGTGCCAGCAGCTTGGGAATAGTGCCGCGGAGGGACGGCACTGAAGCTTTCTTT; cdr3_aa: CASSLGIVPRRDGTEAFF
j_call: TRBJ1-2; clone_size: once; d_call: -; v_call: TRBV5-4; cdr3_nt: TGTGCCAGCAGGGCAGGGGCTCTTAACTATGGCTACACCTTC; cdr3_aa: CASRAGALNYGYTF
j_call: TRBJ2-7; clone_size: -; d_call: -; v_call: TRBV10-3; cdr3_nt: TGTGCCATCAGTGGGGGTAACAGGGGAGGCGAGCAGTACTTC; cdr3_aa: CAISGGNRGGEQYF
j_call: TRBJ2-1; clone_size: -; d_call: TRBD2; v_call: TRBV19; cdr3_nt: TGTGCCAGCGGGGGTAGCGGGAGTAATGAGCAGTTCTTC; cdr3_aa: CASGGSGSNEQFF
j_call: TRBJ2-7; clone_size: -; d_call: TRBD2; v_call: TRBV28; cdr3_nt: TGTGCCAGCAGACCGGGACTAGGGGGAGGTGAGCAGTACTTC; cdr3_aa: CASRPGLGGGEQYF
j_call: TRBJ1-1; clone_size: -; d_call: TRBD1; v_call: TRBV7-3; cdr3_nt: TGTGCCAGCAGCTCGGGACAGGGACTGAACACTGAAGCTTTCTTT; cdr3_aa: CASSSGQGLNTEAFF
j_call: TRBJ1-6; clone_size: -; d_call: TRBD1; v_call: TRBV29-1; cdr3_nt: TGCAGCGCGGGACAGGGGGGCCCTAATTCACCCCTCCACTTT; cdr3_aa: CSAGQGGPNSPLHF
j_call: TRBJ2-5; clone_size: -; d_call: -; v_call: TRBV7-2; cdr3_nt: TGTGCCAGCAGCTTATTCCGGGGCCAAGAGACCCAGTACTTC; cdr3_aa: CASSLFRGQETQYF
j_call: TRBJ2-1; clone_size: -; d_call: TRBD2; v_call: TRBV11-2; cdr3_nt: TGTGCCAGCAGCCGAGGACTAGCGGGAGGAAGATACAATGAGCAGTTCTTC; cdr3_aa: CASSRGLAGGRYNEQFF
j_call: TRBJ1-5; clone_size: -; d_call: -; v_call: TRBV6-5; cdr3_nt: TGTGCCAGCAGTTTTGGGACCGAAGATCAGCCCCAGCATTTT; cdr3_aa: CASSFGTEDQPQHF
j_call: TRBJ2-7; clone_size: -; d_call: -; v_call: TRBV5-6; cdr3_nt: TGTGCCAGCGGCGACAGGATTACCTACGAGCAGTACTTC; cdr3_aa: CASGDRITYEQYF
j_call: TRBJ1-2; clone_size: few; d_call: -; v_call: TRBV6-5; cdr3_nt: TGTGCCAGCAGTTACGCCCAAACCAACTATGGCTACACCTTC; cdr3_aa: CASSYAQTNYGYTF
j_call: TRBJ1-1; clone_size: few; d_call: TRBD1; v_call: TRBV2; cdr3_nt: TGTGCCAGCAGTGGTGACAGGGAGACCACTGAAGCTTTCTTT; cdr3_aa: CASSGDRETTEAFF
j_call: TRBJ2-7; clone_size: -; d_call: TRBD2; v_call: TRBV2; cdr3_nt: TGTGCCAGCAGTGCATTGACTAGCGGGAGGAAGGGATACGAGCAGTACTTC; cdr3_aa: CASSALTSGRKGYEQYF
j_call: TRBJ1-5; clone_size: -; d_call: -; v_call: TRBV27; cdr3_nt: TGTGCCAGCAGCCGGGGGAGCGGGGGTCCCAATCAGCCCCAGCATTTT; cdr3_aa: CASSRGSGGPNQPQHF
j_call: TRBJ2-3; clone_size: -; d_call: TRBD2; v_call: TRBV11-3; cdr3_nt: TGTGCCAGCAGCCTTAGAAGCGGGAGTACAGATACGCAGTATTTT; cdr3_aa: CASSLRSGSTDTQYF
j_call: TRBJ2-3; clone_size: -; d_call: -; v_call: TRBV7-3; cdr3_nt: TGTGCCAGCAGCTCGGGCGATCGGCAGTACACAGATACGCAGTATTTT; cdr3_aa: CASSSGDRQYTDTQYF
j_call: TRBJ2-7; clone_size: -; d_call: TRBD2; v_call: TRBV13; cdr3_nt: TGTGCCAGCAGCCGTAGCGGGAGCAGGTACGAGCAGTACTTC; cdr3_aa: CASSRSGSRYEQYF
j_call: TRBJ2-1; clone_size: -; d_call: TRBD1; v_call: TRBV7-3; cdr3_nt: TGTGCCAGCAGCCCAAGACAGGGTAGCTCCTACAATGAGCAGTTCTTC; cdr3_aa: CASSPRQGSSYNEQFF
j_call: TRBJ2-7; clone_size: -; d_call: -; v_call: TRBV7-6; cdr3_nt: TGTGCCAGCAGCCTAGGACAGTCTCGAGGATACGAGCAGTACTTC; cdr3_aa: CASSLGQSRGYEQYF
j_call: TRBJ2-7; clone_size: -; d_call: TRBD1; v_call: TRBV5-6; cdr3_nt: TGTGCCAGCAGCTCAGACAGGGGCGACGAGCAGTACTTC; cdr3_aa: CASSSDRGDEQYF
j_call: TRBJ2-2; clone_size: -; d_call: TRBD2; v_call: TRBV7-7; cdr3_nt: TGTGCTAGCAGCCCGAGGGGGGGACTAGCGGTCGGGGAGCTGTTTTTT; cdr3_aa: CASSPRGGLAVGELFF
j_call: TRBJ1-4; clone_size: -; d_call: TRBD1; v_call: TRBV19; cdr3_nt: TGTGCCAGTAGTTCCTGGACAGGGGGTCCTGAAAAACTGTTTTTT; cdr3_aa: CASSSWTGGPEKLFF
j_call: TRBJ1-1; clone_size: few; d_call: -; v_call: TRBV4-1; cdr3_nt: TGCGCCAGTGCATCGTATCACGGAGCTTTCTTT; cdr3_aa: CASASYHGAFF
j_call: TRBJ2-3; clone_size: -; d_call: -; v_call: TRBV7-7; cdr3_nt: TGTGCTAGCGGTTGCTCCCATGGAGGCACAGATACGCAGTATTTT; cdr3_aa: CASGCSHGGTDTQYF
j_call: TRBJ2-7; clone_size: -; d_call: TRBD2; v_call: TRBV7-6; cdr3_nt: TGTGCCAGCAGCCGGGGAGGGACGCACTCCTACGAGCAGTACTTC; cdr3_aa: CASSRGGTHSYEQYF
j_call: TRBJ2-1; clone_size: -; d_call: -; v_call: TRBV11-1; cdr3_nt: TGTGCCAGCAGCTTAGTAGGCCAGGGATGGGGGAATGAGCAGTTCTTC; cdr3_aa: CASSLVGQGWGNEQFF